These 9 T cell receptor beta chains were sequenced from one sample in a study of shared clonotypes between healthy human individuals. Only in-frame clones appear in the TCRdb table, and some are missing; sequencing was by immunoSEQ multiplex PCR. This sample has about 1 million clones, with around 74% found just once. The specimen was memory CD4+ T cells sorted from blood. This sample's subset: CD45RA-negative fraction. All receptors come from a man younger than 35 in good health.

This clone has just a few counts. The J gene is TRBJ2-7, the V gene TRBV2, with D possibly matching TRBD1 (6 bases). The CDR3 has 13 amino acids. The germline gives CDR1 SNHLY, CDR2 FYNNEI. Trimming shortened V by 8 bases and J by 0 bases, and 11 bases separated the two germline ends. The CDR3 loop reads CASDRRLSYEQYF. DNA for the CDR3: TGTGCCAGCGACAGGCGCCTCTCCTACGAGCAGTACTTC.

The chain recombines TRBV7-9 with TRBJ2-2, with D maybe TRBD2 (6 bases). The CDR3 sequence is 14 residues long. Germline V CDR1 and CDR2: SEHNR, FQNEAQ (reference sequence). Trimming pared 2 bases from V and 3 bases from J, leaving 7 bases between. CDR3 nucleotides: TGTGCCAGCAGCTTATCGGGGGACACCGGGGAGCTGTTTTTT. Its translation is CASSLSGDTGELFF.

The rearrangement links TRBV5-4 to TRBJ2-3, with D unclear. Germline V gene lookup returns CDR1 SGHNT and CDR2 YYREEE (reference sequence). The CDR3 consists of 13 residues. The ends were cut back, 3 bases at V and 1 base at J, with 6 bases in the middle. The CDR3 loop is CASSSDRTDTQYF. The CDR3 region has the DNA TGTGCCAGCAGCTCCGATCGCACAGATACGCAGTATTTT.

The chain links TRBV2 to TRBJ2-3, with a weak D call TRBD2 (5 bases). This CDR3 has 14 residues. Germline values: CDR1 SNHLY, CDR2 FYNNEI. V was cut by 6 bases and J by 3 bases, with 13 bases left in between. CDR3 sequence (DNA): TGTGCCAGCAGGACGAGGGATGCAACAGATACGCAGTATTTT. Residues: CASRTRDATDTQYF.

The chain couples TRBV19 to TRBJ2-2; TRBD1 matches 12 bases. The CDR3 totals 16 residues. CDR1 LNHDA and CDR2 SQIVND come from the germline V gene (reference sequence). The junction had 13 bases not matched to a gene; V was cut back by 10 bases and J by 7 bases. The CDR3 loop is CATCGTGGFYGGELFF. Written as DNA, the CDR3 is TGTGCCACATGCGGGACAGGGGGCTTCTACGGCGGGGAGCTGTTTTTT.

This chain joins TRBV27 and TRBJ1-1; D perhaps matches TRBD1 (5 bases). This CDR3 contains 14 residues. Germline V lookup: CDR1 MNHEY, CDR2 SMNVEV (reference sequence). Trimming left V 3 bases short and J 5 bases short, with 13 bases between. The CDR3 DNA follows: TGTGCCAGCAGTTTTGGGGGGTTTGGTACTGAAGCTTTCTTT. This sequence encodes CASSFGGFGTEAFF.

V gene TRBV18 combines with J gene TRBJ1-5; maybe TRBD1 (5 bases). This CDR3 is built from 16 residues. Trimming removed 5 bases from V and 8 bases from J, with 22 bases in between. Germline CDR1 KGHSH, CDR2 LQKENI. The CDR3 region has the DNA TGTGCCAGCTCAATAAACCGGGACGGTAATCAAAAGCCCCAGCATTTT. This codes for CASSINRDGNQKPQHF. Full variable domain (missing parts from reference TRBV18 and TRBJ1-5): NAGVMQNPRHLVRRRGQEARLRCSPMKGHSHVYWYRQLPEEGLKFMVYLQKENIIDESGMPKERFSAEFPKEGPSILRIQQVVRGDSAAYFCASSINRDGNQKPQHFGDGTRLSIL.

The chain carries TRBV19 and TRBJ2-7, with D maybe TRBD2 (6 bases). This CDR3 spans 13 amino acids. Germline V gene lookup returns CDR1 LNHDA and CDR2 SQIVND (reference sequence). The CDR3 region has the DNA TGTGCACGAGGAGGGGCCGACTCCTACGAGCAGTACTTC. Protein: CARGGADSYEQYF. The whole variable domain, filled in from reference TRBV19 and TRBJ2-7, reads DGGITQSPKYLFRKEGQNVTLSCEQNLNHDAMYWYRQDPGQGLRLIYYSQIVNDFQKGDIAEGYSVSREKKESFPLTVTSAQKNPTAFYLCARGGADSYEQYFGPGTRLTVT.

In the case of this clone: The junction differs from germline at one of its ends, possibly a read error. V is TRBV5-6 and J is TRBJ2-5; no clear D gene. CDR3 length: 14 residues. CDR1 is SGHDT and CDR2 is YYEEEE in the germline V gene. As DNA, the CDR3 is TGTGCCAGCAGTTTGGTTTCAGGCCAAGAGACCCAGTACTTC. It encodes CASSLVSGQETQYF.